These T cell receptor beta chains were read from a single sample in a study of cytomegalovirus exposure and HLA in healthy donors. The method was immunoSEQ multiplex PCR; TCRdb's version includes in-frame clones alone and lacks a portion of them. The sample comprises about 130,000 clones, 60% to 75% of which are singletons, and under 2% rests with the top ten. Sequences were obtained from PBMCs. The receptors were sampled from a human donor in good health. The CDR3 runs from the conserved cysteine through the conserved F or W. A D gene is named only where the DNA matches it firmly. Rows give clone size only sometimes, using once, few, many, or a class for an expanded clone.

v_call	j_call	d_call	clone_size	cdr3_nt	cdr3_aa
TRBV28	TRBJ1-2	TRBD1	-	TGTGCCACCTCGACAGGGGGTGGCTACACCTTC	CATSTGGGYTF
TRBV9	TRBJ2-1	TRBD2	-	TGTGCCAGCAGCGTAGGAGGAGGCTGGCGGGAGGGCCTATATGAGCAGTTCTTC	CASSVGGGWREGLYEQFF
TRBV29-1	TRBJ2-1	TRBD1	-	TGCAGCGTTGAAGATCCGGGACAGGGGGGCAATGATGAGCAGTTCTTC	CSVEDPGQGGNDEQFF
TRBV5-1	TRBJ2-5	TRBD1	few	TGCGCCAGCAGCTTGGGCCGGACAGGGCCAGAGACCCAGTACTTC	CASSLGRTGPETQYF
TRBV5-1	TRBJ2-5	-	-	TGCGCCAGCAGCTTGGAGGGGGTTCAAGAGACCCAGTACTTC	CASSLEGVQETQYF
TRBV7-8	TRBJ1-2	-	-	TGTGCCAGCAGCTCTGACACGGTTATCGACACCTTC	CASSSDTVIDTF
TRBV5-1	TRBJ2-5	TRBD2	-	TGCGCCAGCAGCCGACTAGCGGGAGGCCCCGAGACCCAGTACTTC	CASSRLAGGPETQYF
TRBV6-5	TRBJ1-1	TRBD1	few	TGTGCCAGCAGTAGGACAGGACCCACCCAAGCTTTCTTT	CASSRTGPTQAFF
TRBV27	TRBJ1-1	-	-	TGTGCCAGCAGTTTAAACAGAATGAACACTGAAGCTTTCTTT	CASSLNRMNTEAFF
TRBV7-9	TRBJ2-1	TRBD2	once	TGTGCCAGCAGCTTAGCTTGGCTAGCGGGATCGAGCTCCTACAATGAGCAGTTCTTC	CASSLAWLAGSSSYNEQFF
TRBV10-3	TRBJ2-3	TRBD2	few	TGTGCCATCAGCGCTAGCGGGAGGGCCCCGGATACGCAGTATTTT	CAISASGRAPDTQYF
TRBV7-9	TRBJ2-7	TRBD1	-	TGTGCCAGCAGCGCCGGGACAGGGTCGGGCGAGCAGTACTTC	CASSAGTGSGEQYF
TRBV7-2	TRBJ2-2	TRBD2	-	TGTGCCAGCAGCTTAGGGGGACTAGCGATATACACCGGGGAGCTGTTTTTT	CASSLGGLAIYTGELFF
TRBV6-1	TRBJ2-2	TRBD2	-	TGTGCCAGCCATTGGGAGGGCGGGGAGCTGTTTTTT	CASHWEGGELFF
TRBV6-5	TRBJ1-2	-	-	TGTGCCAGCAGTGAACAGGGTTATGGCTACACCTTC	CASSEQGYGYTF
TRBV28	TRBJ2-5	-	-	TGTGCCAGCAGTTTAGATTCTGATGCGGGTAACCAAGAGACCCAGTACTTC	CASSLDSDAGNQETQYF
TRBV4-2	TRBJ2-2	-	-	TGTGCCAGCAGCCAAGATTATTGGGCGGGATACACCGGGGAGCTGTTTTTT	CASSQDYWAGYTGELFF
TRBV28	TRBJ1-1	-	once	TGTGCCAGCAGTTTACAGATGAACACTGAAGCTTTCTTT	CASSLQMNTEAFF
TRBV19	TRBJ2-3	-	-	TGTGCCAGTAGTATTTCTAGCGACACAGATACGCAGTATTTT	CASSISSDTDTQYF
TRBV29-1	TRBJ2-1	TRBD2	-	TGCAGCGTTACGGGACTAGCGGGAGGTAATGAGCAGTTCTTC	CSVTGLAGGNEQFF
TRBV28	TRBJ2-5	TRBD1	-	TGTGCCAGCAGTTCCGGGACAGGGGAAGAGACCCAGTACTTC	CASSSGTGEETQYF
TRBV7-9	TRBJ1-1	-	few	TGTGCCAGCAGTCCAGGGAGGGGCACTGAAGCTTTCTTT	CASSPGRGTEAFF
TRBV7-3	TRBJ2-3	TRBD2	few	TGTGCCAGCAGCTTAATTCCGACGCCCGGGGGGGCTAGCACAGATACGCAGTATTTT	CASSLIPTPGGASTDTQYF
TRBV19	TRBJ2-1	-	-	TGTGCCAGTAGTATAGTGGGTAGCGGACCCTACAATGAGCAGTTCTTC	CASSIVGSGPYNEQFF
TRBV6-4	TRBJ2-3	TRBD2	few	TGTGCCAGCAGTGCTAGCGGGACAGATACGCAGTATTTT	CASSASGTDTQYF
TRBV28	TRBJ2-1	TRBD2	few	TGTGCCAGCAGTCTTACTAGCGGGAGTGTTAGCAATGAGCAGTTCTTC	CASSLTSGSVSNEQFF
TRBV7-2	TRBJ1-1	-	-	TGTGCCAGCAGCTTAGCGAAGGAGTCCACTGAAGCTTTCTTT	CASSLAKESTEAFF
TRBV25-1	TRBJ2-1	TRBD2	-	TGTGCCAGCAGTGGCGGGACTAGTGATGAGCAGTTCTTC	CASSGGTSDEQFF
TRBV20-1	TRBJ1-1	-	-	TGCAGAGCAGAGGTAGCTTTCTTT	CRAEVAFF
TRBV28	TRBJ2-1	TRBD2	few	TGTGCCAGCAGTCCCGGGACTAGCGGGAGCAATGAGCAGTTCTTC	CASSPGTSGSNEQFF
TRBV4-3	TRBJ1-3	-	few	TGCGCCAGCAGCCAAGACCGCGGTACTGGAAACACCATATATTTT	CASSQDRGTGNTIYF
TRBV30	TRBJ2-5	TRBD2	-	TGTGCTTTACTCAGACTAGCGGGGCCGCTCCAAGAGGCCCAGTACTTC	CALLRLAGPLQEAQYF
TRBV6-5	TRBJ2-7	-	-	TGTGCCAGCAGTTACGCGGACAGCCGTTCCTACGAGCAGTACTTC	CASSYADSRSYEQYF
TRBV5-6	TRBJ2-1	-	-	TGTGCCAGCAGCCGGCCCCCCTCGGAGAATGAGCAGTTCTTC	CASSRPPSENEQFF
TRBV29-1	TRBJ2-5	-	-	TGCAGCGTTGAAGGGAGAGGGAAGAGGACCCAGTACTTC	CSVEGRGKRTQYF
TRBV5-1	TRBJ2-2	-	-	TGCGCCAGCAGTCCGTGGTTGGGAACAGGGAATTTGAACACCGGGGAGCTGTTTTTT	CASSPWLGTGNLNTGELFF
TRBV7-6	TRBJ2-7	TRBD1	-	TGTGCCAGCAGCCAGGGACAGGGATTCTACGAGCAGTACTTC	CASSQGQGFYEQYF
TRBV9	TRBJ2-2	TRBD1	-	TGTGCCAGCAGCGGACAGGGGGCGGGGAGTAGGGAGCTGTTTTTT	CASSGQGAGSRELFF
TRBV10-3	TRBJ2-7	-	-	TGTGCCATCAGTGAGTCGTCCGGACTCAACGAGCAGTACTTC	CAISESSGLNEQYF
TRBV11-2	TRBJ2-5	-	-	TGTGCCAGCAGCTTAGGTGGCGGAGAGACCCAGTACTTC	CASSLGGGETQYF
TRBV4-3	TRBJ2-2	-	few	TGCGCCAGCAGCCCACTGTACAGGGATAACGGGGAGCTGTTTTTT	CASSPLYRDNGELFF
TRBV29-1	TRBJ2-1	TRBD2	-	TGCAGCGTTGGGGCGTTTGAGGGAGGGCCCGGTGAGCAGTTCTTC	CSVGAFEGGPGEQFF
TRBV25-1	TRBJ2-1	-	-	TGTGCCAGCAGTGGGAGTGTGGGGCCGAATGAGCAGTTCTTC	CASSGSVGPNEQFF
TRBV5-1	TRBJ2-3	TRBD2	-	TGCGCCAGCAGCTTGGAATTAGCGGGAGGCGGCACAGATACGCAGTATTTT	CASSLELAGGGTDTQYF
TRBV7-2	TRBJ2-2	TRBD2	-	TGTGCCAGCAGCACCCGGGGCGGGAGGACTGGCGGGGAGCTGTTTTTT	CASSTRGGRTGGELFF
TRBV15	TRBJ2-7	TRBD2	-	TGTGCCACCAGCGTACGGACTAGCGGGAGTTGGTACGAGCAGTACTTC	CATSVRTSGSWYEQYF
TRBV5-4	TRBJ2-5	TRBD2	few	TGTGCCAGCAGCCTGGAAGGACTAGCGGGAGAAGAGACCCAGTACTTC	CASSLEGLAGEETQYF
TRBV6-1	TRBJ2-5	-	-	TGTGCCAGCAGTGAACCAGGGATAGAGACCCAGTACTTC	CASSEPGIETQYF
TRBV6-5	TRBJ2-7	-	-	TGTGCCAGCAGTTACTCGCTAGGAGAGGCCGAGCAGTACTTC	CASSYSLGEAEQYF
TRBV6-5	TRBJ2-2	-	-	TGTGCCAGCCGGGAGAGGGCCGGGGGTACCGGGGAGCTGTTTTTT	CASRERAGGTGELFF
TRBV9	TRBJ2-5	TRBD2	-	TGTGCCAGCAGTAAAATGACTAGCGGGAGAGGGTGGGAAGAGACCCAGTACTTC	CASSKMTSGRGWEETQYF
TRBV7-9	TRBJ2-7	-	few	TGTGCCAGCAGCCACCCTAACTTGGTACCTCAGGACGAGCAGTACTTC	CASSHPNLVPQDEQYF
TRBV5-4	TRBJ2-7	-	-	TGTGCCAGCAGGGAGGGGACCTCACTACCCTACGAGCAGTACTTC	CASREGTSLPYEQYF
TRBV6-4	TRBJ2-3	-	-	TGTGCCAGCAGTGACTCCGGCGGGAGCACAGATACGCAGTATTTT	CASSDSGGSTDTQYF
TRBV7-9	TRBJ2-1	TRBD1	-	TGTGCCAGCAGCCCTACGGGTGTACAGGGGACGGTGCAGTTCTTC	CASSPTGVQGTVQFF
TRBV6-1	TRBJ2-7	-	-	TGTGCCAGCAGTGGGATCCCCTCCACAGGAGGGTACGAGCAGTACTTC	CASSGIPSTGGYEQYF
TRBV18	TRBJ1-5	TRBD1	-	TGTGCCAGCTCACGAGGACAGGGTGGGGGCAATCAGCCCCAGCATTTT	CASSRGQGGGNQPQHF
TRBV5-6	TRBJ1-5	TRBD1	-	TGTGCCAGCAGCTTGGGCCCAGGGGGCGTCTCGAATCAGCCCCAGCATTTT	CASSLGPGGVSNQPQHF